This entry features one TCR beta chain sequence. Its antigen remains unknown. The sample comes from a study of vaccination and CD4 T cells after COVID-19. Across the whole study: Overlapping spike pools from SARS-CoV-2 and HCoV-NL63, HCoV-OC43 and HCoV-229E served as culture stimuli.

With the Oncomine TCR Beta short-read assay, DNA from cultured CD4+ T cells was sequenced. Genomic DNA from cultured CD4+ T cells was extracted. One entry per CDR3 protein results from TCRdb running MiXCR on the PCR reads. The sample contains roughly 15,000 distinct CDR3 sequences, approximately 60% of which appear only once. The sample's treatment: roughly ten-day PBMC culture with coronavirus spike peptide pools or control peptides (ViraFEST assay). Using peptide pools, antigen-specific T cells were expanded in ViraFEST before TCRs were sequenced. Negative selection enriched CD4+ T cells from cultures at about ten days. The CDR3 contains 13 residues. The V end lost 6 bases, the J end lost 1 base, and 9 bases lay between the germline ends. CDR1 and CDR2 from the germline V gene are MNHNS and SASEGT.

The receptor was derived from a human donor who had recovered from COVID-19. What was sequenced was CD4+ T cells from blood, cultured in vitro. The J gene is TRBJ1-1, the V gene TRBV6-1; D is unresolved. The CDR3 loop is CASSRTGNTEAFF. DNA for the CDR3: TGTGCCAGCAGCCGGACGGGGAACACTGAAGCTTTCTTT.